The 11 T cell receptor beta chains listed next were all sequenced from one sample in a study of cytomegalovirus exposure and HLA in healthy donors. The PCR contained 60 Vbeta and 13 Jbeta primers. Only in-frame clones appear in the TCRdb table, and some are missing; sequencing was by immunoSEQ multiplex PCR. The table records roughly 180,000 clones, about four fifths of them present only once. The sequenced sample consisted of PBMCs. The receptors come from a woman in her thirties in good health and CMV-seronegative.

The chain combines TRBV19 with TRBJ1-6; D perhaps matches TRBD1 (5 bases). Germline V gene sequence: CDR1 LNHDA, CDR2 SQIVND (reference sequence). This CDR3 is 15 amino acids long. Deletions cut 4 bases from V and 7 bases from J, with 14 bases between. The CDR3 spells CASSTQQGGNSPLHF. The CDR3 DNA follows: TGTGCCAGTAGTACTCAGCAGGGTGGGAATTCACCCCTCCACTTT.

This rearrangement joins TRBV10-2 to TRBJ2-5, with 8 bases lining up with TRBD2. Germline lookup yields CDR1 WSHSY and CDR2 SAAADI. The CDR3 is 16 amino acids. V gave up 4 bases and J gave up 2 bases; unmatched junction bases: 9. The CDR3 DNA reads as TGCGCCAGCAGTGTCTCGGGGGGGATCTTACAAGAGACCCAGTACTTC. Translating gives CASSVSGGILQETQYF.

The V call is TRBV7-3, the J call TRBJ1-2; 10 bases align to TRBD1. J gave up 8 bases and V 0 bases, and 12 bases lay outside the gene matches. CDR1 is SGHTA, CDR2 FQGTGA, per germline. The CDR3 runs 17 residues. The CDR3 sequence: CASSLTGRTGTGEGYTF. The CDR3 bases are TGTGCCAGCAGCTTAACTGGGCGGACGGGGACAGGGGAAGGCTACACCTTC.

V usage is TRBV6-5 and J usage is TRBJ2-7; 8 nucleotides match TRBD2. The V and J ends lost 7 bases and 0 bases, in that order; junction bases with no gene match: 5. Germline V lookup: CDR1 MNHEY, CDR2 SVGAGI. CDR3 length: 14 residues. The CDR3 DNA follows: TGTGCCAGCACCGTAGCGGGGCTCTCCTACGAGCAGTACTTC. This gives the protein CASTVAGLSYEQYF.

This sequence joins TRBV5-5 and TRBJ2-1, with 8 bases aligning to TRBD1. Germline values: CDR1 SGHKS, CDR2 YYEKEE (reference sequence). The CDR3 is 16 amino acids. Trimming cost V 2 bases and J 3 bases; bases outside gene matches: 7. The chain's CDR3 is CASSLLPTGDYNEQFF. The CDR3 nucleotides read TGTGCCAGCAGCTTATTACCGACAGGGGACTACAATGAGCAGTTCTTC.

The chain couples TRBV7-9 to TRBJ2-7; D gene uncertain. This CDR3 has 18 residues. In germline, CDR1 is SEHNR, CDR2 FQNEAQ (reference sequence). The V gene lost 1 base and the J gene lost 0 bases, with 19 bases spanning the gap. This chain's CDR3 is CASSLDFDSRQNSYEQYF. CDR3 sequence (DNA): TGTGCCAGCAGCTTAGACTTTGATTCTAGGCAGAACTCCTACGAGCAGTACTTC.

The J gene is TRBJ2-3, the V gene TRBV9, with TRBD2 as a possible D gene (5 bases). The V and J ends lost 5 bases and 0 bases respectively, with 16 bases between them. The CDR3 is 16 residues long. Germline values: CDR1 SGDLS, CDR2 YYNGEE. In DNA, the CDR3 is TGTGCCAGCAGGGACCCGAGCGGCAATAGCACAGATACGCAGTATTTT. It specifies CASRDPSGNSTDTQYF.

In this sample, this clone turned up a few times. V is TRBV6-5 and J is TRBJ1-6; 8 nucleotides line up with TRBD1. This CDR3 has 14 residues. Germline V lookup: CDR1 MNHEY, CDR2 SVGAGI. After removal of 4 bases from V and 10 bases from J, the junction contained 6 bases not matched to a gene. The CDR3 region is CASSSLDRDSPLHF. The CDR3 DNA reads as TGTGCCAGCAGTTCCTTGGACAGGGACTCACCCCTCCACTTT.

The V and J genes are TRBV6-5 and TRBJ2-7, with D possibly TRBD1 on 6 matching bases. This CDR3 has 13 residues. Deletions cut 6 bases from V and 3 bases from J, with 12 bases between. CDR1 is MNHEY, CDR2 SVGAGI, per germline. The CDR3 loop reads CASRRTGNYEQYF. DNA for the CDR3: TGTGCCAGCAGAAGAACAGGGAACTACGAGCAGTACTTC.

Written as DNA, the CDR3 is TGTGCCAGCAGCTTGGGGGGACCCTACGAGCAGTACTTC. Protein sequence: CASSLGGPYEQYF. This chain uses TRBV11-2 with TRBJ2-7, with D possibly being TRBD2 (6 bases). The V gene lost 3 bases and the J gene lost 2 bases, with 8 bases spanning the gap. The CDR3 loop spans 13 amino acids. Germline loops: CDR1 SGHAT, CDR2 FQNNGV.

The V gene is TRBV30, the J gene TRBJ2-7; TRBD1 might be the D (6 bases). Germline CDR1 reads GTSNPN; CDR2 reads SVGIG (reference sequence). With 3 bases removed from V and 4 bases from J, the gap between germline ends came to 19 bases. The CDR3 length is 15 residues. The CDR3 DNA is TGTGCCTGGAGGCCCGCTGGACAGCTCCAATACGAGCAGTACTTC. It encodes CAWRPAGQLQYEQYF.